These 31 T cell receptor beta chains share one sample of origin, sequenced in a study of T cell changes during pregnancy in multiple sclerosis. Generated by immunoSEQ multiplex PCR, the TCRdb table keeps only in-frame clones and is missing some. The table records around 50,000 clones, roughly 90% of them present only once. The source material was CD4+ T cells from peripheral blood mononuclear cells, sampled after pregnancy. The receptors here all came from a female donor with multiple sclerosis, enrolled in a pregnancy study.

The chain has TRBV10-3 and TRBJ2-1; 10 bases match TRBD1. Germline V lookup: CDR1 ENHRY, CDR2 SYGVKD. V trimming: 10 bases; J trimming: 2 bases; junction bases outside the gene matches: 5. The CDR3 sequence is 14 residues long. The CDR3 nucleotides read TGTGCCACCGCGACAGGGGGCCCCTACAATGAGCAGTTCTTC. It translates to CATATGGPYNEQFF.

The V call is TRBV5-1, the J call TRBJ2-1; 7 nucleotides line up with TRBD1. Trimming removed 6 bases from V and 8 bases from J; junction bases left unmatched: 8. Germline V gives CDR1 SGHRS, CDR2 YFSETQ. CDR3 length equals 13 residues. The CDR3 DNA is TGCGCCAGCAAACCGACAGGGTCATATGAGCAGTTCTTC. Its translation is CASKPTGSYEQFF. The full variable domain, in which reference TRBV5-1 and TRBJ2-1 provide the parts outside the CDR3, is KAGVTQTPRYLIKTRGQQVTLSCSPISGHRSVSWYQQTPGQGLQFLFEYFSETQRNKGNFPGRFSGRQFSNSRSEMNVSTLELGDSALYLCASKPTGSYEQFFGPGTRLTVL.

The chain combines TRBV7-9 with TRBJ1-1; D is possibly TRBD1 (6 bases). V lost 5 bases and J 1 base, leaving 8 bases between the germline ends. CDR1 and CDR2 from the germline V gene are SEHNR and FQNEAQ (reference sequence). CDR3 length: 13 residues. Here the CDR3 DNA reads TGTGCCAGCAGCCAGGGACAGAACACTGAAGCTTTCTTT. Translated: CASSQGQNTEAFF.

The rearrangement uses TRBV29-1 and TRBJ2-1, with 7 bases matching TRBD1. Per germline, CDR1 SQVTM and CDR2 ANQGSEA. Germline trimming cut 7 bases from V and 0 bases from J; bases unmatched to any gene: 6. The CDR3 consists of 14 residues. This CDR3 is CSAGTASSYNEQFF. The CDR3 bases are TGCAGCGCCGGGACAGCTAGCTCCTACAATGAGCAGTTCTTC.

The genes are TRBV9 and TRBJ1-4, with D possibly matching TRBD1 (6 bases). Germline V CDR1 and CDR2: SGDLS, YYNGEE. V gave up 4 bases and J gave up 13 bases, with 26 bases separating them. The CDR3 is made up of 16 amino acids. The CDR3 reads CASSPRGGAGPFGLFF. CDR3 bases: TGTGCCAGCAGCCCAAGGGGGGGGGCAGGCCCTTTTGGACTGTTTTTT.

Of note for this clone: This specimen includes other DNA sequences encoding the same CDR3. V and J are TRBV6-5 and TRBJ2-7, with TRBD1 identical over 10 bases. The CDR3 contains 14 residues. Unmatched junction bases numbered 1, after V lost 2 bases and J lost 3 bases. Germline CDR1 MNHEY, CDR2 SVGAGI. The CDR3 region is CASSYRDRGYEQYF. The DNA for the CDR3 is TGTGCCAGCAGTTACCGGGACAGGGGCTACGAGCAGTACTTC.

CDR3 loop: CSARRSDTQYF. The CDR3 DNA follows: TGCAGTGCTAGGAGGTCAGATACGCAGTATTTT. The rearrangement joins TRBV20-1 to TRBJ2-3; D remains ambiguous. V was clipped by 3 bases and J by 4 bases, with 5 bases between them. This CDR3 contains 11 residues. Germline V gene lookup returns CDR1 DFQATT and CDR2 SNEGSKA (reference sequence).

The V and J genes are TRBV18 and TRBJ1-2; no reliable D call. The CDR3 runs 14 residues. Looked up from germline, CDR1 is KGHSH and CDR2 is LQKENI. V lost 0 bases and J lost 7, with 12 bases in between. CDR3 in amino acids: CASSPPEVRGGYTF. CDR3 sequence (DNA): TGTGCCAGCTCACCACCGGAAGTGCGGGGTGGCTACACCTTC.

This chain joins TRBV5-4 and TRBJ2-2; 10 bases line up with TRBD2. V shed 0 bases, J shed 7 bases, and the junction held 3 bases outside the gene matches. Germline V gene data show CDR1 as SGHNT and CDR2 as YYREEE (reference sequence). CDR3 length: 15 residues. CDR3 nucleotide sequence: TGTGCCAGCAGCTTGGAAGCGGGGGGGTTCGGGGAGCTGTTTTTT. It encodes CASSLEAGGFGELFF.

The rearrangement uses TRBV7-2 and TRBJ2-1; D ambiguous. V was pared by 2 bases and J by 0 bases, with 8 bases between. The germline V gene encodes CDR1 SGHTA and CDR2 FQGNSA. This CDR3 is built from 15 residues. The CDR3 DNA reads TGTGCCAGCAGCTTATCCGCGAGCTCCTACAATGAGCAGTTCTTC. It is translated as CASSLSASSYNEQFF.

This chain joins TRBV18 and TRBJ1-1; D might be TRBD1 (5 bases). With 2 bases removed from V and 1 base from J, the gap between germline ends came to 8 bases. The CDR3 covers 14 residues. Germline V gives CDR1 KGHSH, CDR2 LQKENI. CDR3 region: CASSPRQPNTEAFF. The DNA for the CDR3 is TGTGCCAGCTCACCAAGACAGCCGAACACTGAAGCTTTCTTT.

CDR3 loop: CASSLAPAGGRADTQYF. The CDR3 DNA reads as TGTGCCAGCAGCTTGGCCCCAGCGGGGGGGCGGGCAGATACGCAGTATTTT. V usage is TRBV5-4 and J usage is TRBJ2-3; 10 positions match TRBD2. V dropped 0 bases and J dropped 4; count of bases not matched to a gene: 8. Looked up from germline, CDR1 is SGHNT and CDR2 is YYREEE (reference sequence). The CDR3 covers 17 residues.

This chain connects TRBV21-1 to TRBJ1-4; TRBD1 was called by the table and not checked on the DNA. TRBV21-1 represents a pseudogene. The CDR3 is 18 amino acids. The CDR3 DNA follows: TGTGCCAGCAGCAAAGTTGGGGGCCCTGACCCAACTAATGAAAAACTGTTTTTT. Its protein product is CASSKVGGPDPTNEKLFF.

The genes are TRBV5-5 and TRBJ2-2, with TRBD1 as a possible D gene (7 bases). The CDR3 contains 13 residues. Germline lookup yields CDR1 SGHKS and CDR2 YYEKEE (reference sequence). V gave up 3 bases and J gave up 5 bases, with 8 bases separating them. As DNA, the CDR3 is TGTGCCAGCAGCTCAGGGGGGACCGGGGAGCTGTTTTTT. Protein product: CASSSGGTGELFF.

V and J are TRBV6-6 and TRBJ2-7, with a tentative D call TRBD2 (7 bases). CDR3 length: 16 amino acids. Germline-derived CDR1 and CDR2 are MNHNY and SVGAGI (reference sequence). V lost 0 bases and J 2 bases, leaving 14 bases between the germline ends. The CDR3: CASSYSRGGAPYEQYF. The CDR3 DNA reads TGTGCCAGCAGTTACTCGAGGGGGGGCGCACCCTACGAGCAGTACTTC.

The gene calls are TRBV7-3 and TRBJ1-2, with a weak D call TRBD1 (6 bases). The CDR3 contains 15 residues. Germline-derived CDR1 and CDR2 are SGHTA and FQGTGA. V lost 5 bases to trimming and J lost 3 bases, with 16 bases between them. CDR3 region: CASSGTKGVDYGYTF. CDR3 nucleotide sequence: TGTGCCAGCAGCGGGACAAAGGGAGTAGACTATGGCTACACCTTC.

The chain joins TRBV30 to TRBJ1-5; no reliable D call. Germline CDR1 GTSNPN, CDR2 SVGIG (reference sequence). Between the trimmed V and J ends, which lost 2 bases and 0 bases, there was a span of 8 bases. The CDR3 extends over 14 amino acids. For the CDR3, the DNA is TGTGCCTGGAGTAGTTTAGATAGCAATCAGCCCCAGCATTTT. It translates to CAWSSLDSNQPQHF.

This sequence joins TRBV30 and TRBJ1-2; TRBD1 matches at 9 bases. CDR3 length equals 12 residues. The ends lost 5 bases at V and 3 bases at J; junction bases unmatched: 1. Germline CDR1 GTSNPN, CDR2 SVGIG (reference sequence). The CDR3 spells CAWGDRDYGYTF. As DNA, the CDR3 is TGTGCCTGGGGGGACAGGGACTATGGCTACACCTTC.

The CDR3 loop reads CASSLRDRDYEQYF. CDR3 in DNA: TGTGCCAGCAGCCTCCGGGACAGGGACTACGAGCAGTACTTC. The chain links TRBV7-8 to TRBJ2-7, with 9 bases identical to TRBD1. Germline V CDR1 and CDR2: SGHVS, FQNEAQ. This CDR3 comprises 14 residues. Trimming removed 5 bases from V and 3 bases from J; junction bases left unmatched: 5.

The chain has TRBV6-6 and TRBJ1-5; D unclear. Per germline, CDR1 MNHNY and CDR2 SVGAGI (reference sequence). The CDR3 has 12 amino acids. V lost 5 bases to trimming and J lost 11 bases, with 13 bases between them. In nucleotides, the CDR3 is TGTGCCAGCAGTGGCCCCGAGGAGGCCCAGCATTTT. The encoded protein is CASSGPEEAQHF.

This clone was detected only once. The chain carries TRBV7-2 and TRBJ2-7, with a weak D call TRBD1 (5 bases). Germline V CDR1 and CDR2: SGHTA, FQGNSA. V dropped 3 bases and J dropped 0 bases, with 9 bases sitting between them. The CDR3 has 14 amino acids. This CDR3 reads CASSFRVGSYEQYF. For the CDR3, the DNA is TGTGCCAGCAGCTTCAGGGTGGGCTCCTACGAGCAGTACTTC. The full variable domain, its missing parts supplied by reference TRBV7-2 and TRBJ2-7, is GAGVSQSPSNKVTEKGKDVELRCDPISGHTALYWYRQSLGQGLEFLIYFQGNSAPDKSGLPSDRFSAERTGGSVSTLTIQRTQQEDSAVYLCASSFRVGSYEQYFGPGTRLTVT.

This clone was seen only a few times. The rearrangement links TRBV7-8 to TRBJ1-5; D possibly corresponds to TRBD1 (6 bases). The CDR3 consists of 14 residues. Germline V lookup: CDR1 SGHVS, CDR2 FQNEAQ. The V and J ends lost 5 bases and 5 bases respectively, with 13 bases between them. CDR3 coding DNA: TGTGCCAGCAGCAGGGGGGGCTGGGATCAGCCCCAGCATTTT. This gives the protein CASSRGGWDQPQHF.

Comment on this clone: The same CDR3 also results from other DNA sequences found in this sample. This chain joins TRBV6-5 and TRBJ1-1, with 7 bases matching TRBD1. Germline CDR1 MNHEY, CDR2 SVGAGI. J was trimmed by 1 base and V by 6 bases; bases with no gene match: 2. The CDR3 covers 13 residues. The CDR3 bases are TGTGCCAGCAGGGGGACAGCGAACACTGAAGCTTTCTTT. Amino acids: CASRGTANTEAFF.

V usage is TRBV7-2 and J usage is TRBJ2-2; perhaps TRBD2 as D (7 bases). CDR1 and CDR2 from the germline V gene are SGHTA and FQGNSA. With 5 bases removed from V and 3 bases from J, the gap between germline ends came to 10 bases. CDR3 length: 14 amino acids. CDR3: CASSRGGYTGELFF. CDR3 bases: TGTGCCAGCAGCAGGGGGGGGTACACCGGGGAGCTGTTTTTT.

V usage is TRBV30 and J usage is TRBJ1-1, with D unclear. Germline V gene data show CDR1 as GTSNPN and CDR2 as SVGIG (reference sequence). The CDR3 runs 13 residues. Trimming stripped 3 bases from V and 5 bases from J, with 13 bases between. This CDR3 reads CAWSGRRGTEAFF. In DNA form, the CDR3 reads TGTGCCTGGAGCGGGAGGCGGGGTACTGAAGCTTTCTTT. The full variable domain, with the rest looked up from reference TRBV30 and TRBJ1-1, is SQTIHQWPATLVQPVGSPLSLECTVEGTSNPNLYWYRQAAGRGLQLLFYSVGIGQISSEVPQNLSASRPQDRQFILSSKKLLLSDSGFYLCAWSGRRGTEAFFGQGTRLTVV.

In its sample, this clone was seen a few times. The J gene is TRBJ1-1, the V gene TRBV6-1; weak D call: TRBD1 (5 bases). CDR3 length: 13 amino acids. The germline V gene encodes CDR1 MNHNS and CDR2 SASEGT. Trimming pared 7 bases from V and 1 base from J, leaving 10 bases between. The CDR3 DNA sequence: TGTGCCAGCACCTACGGGGGGAACACTGAAGCTTTCTTT. Amino acids: CASTYGGNTEAFF.

This chain connects TRBV5-1 to TRBJ2-7, with 12 nucleotides matching TRBD1. CDR1 SGHRS and CDR2 YFSETQ come from the germline V gene. The CDR3 covers 14 residues. V lost 6 bases, J lost 6 bases, and 7 bases stayed unmatched. In nucleotides, the CDR3 is TGCGCCAGCATGGCCGGGACAGGGGGCTCCGAGCAGTACTTC. Protein sequence: CASMAGTGGSEQYF.

The CDR3, as DNA: TGTGCCAGCAGTTCCGGACTAGCGGGGAACACAGATACGCAGTATTTT. It codes for CASSSGLAGNTDTQYF. The rearrangement links TRBV2 to TRBJ2-3, with 12 bases that match TRBD2. Germline CDR1 and CDR2: SNHLY and FYNNEI. This CDR3 spans 16 amino acids. J gave up 2 bases and V 5 bases, and 5 bases lay outside the gene matches.

In DNA form, the CDR3 reads TGTGCCAGCAGTAATCCGGGACTCCTCTCTGGGGCCAACGTCCTGACTTTC. Residues: CASSNPGLLSGANVLTF. V gene TRBV5-4 combines with J gene TRBJ2-6, with a possible D match to TRBD2 (6 bases). V dropped 5 bases and J dropped 0 bases, with 15 bases sitting between them. The CDR3 loop spans 17 amino acids. From germline, CDR1 is SGHNT and CDR2 YYREEE (reference sequence).

This chain links TRBV6-5 with TRBJ1-6; D not resolved. Germline V CDR1 and CDR2: MNHEY, SVGAGI. V lost 11 bases to trimming and J lost 0 bases, with 11 bases between them. This CDR3 has 14 residues. The CDR3 nucleotides read TGTGCCGTTCGATCGGGCTCCTATAATTCACCCCTCCACTTT. Protein: CAVRSGSYNSPLHF.

The chain employs TRBV7-3 and TRBJ2-3; D is possibly TRBD2 (8 bases). The CDR3 is 15 residues long. V lost 5 bases and J 3 bases, leaving 15 bases between the germline ends. CDR1 and CDR2 from the germline V gene are SGHTA and FQGTGA. The CDR3 DNA reads as TGTGCCAGCAGCACAGGGGCGGGGGGAACAGATACGCAGTATTTT. Translated: CASSTGAGGTDTQYF. Complete variable domain (other parts from reference TRBV7-3 and TRBJ2-3): GAGVSQTPSNKVTEKGKYVELRCDPISGHTALYWYRQSLGQGPEFLIYFQGTGAADDSGLPNDRFFAVRPEGSVSTLKIQRTERGDSAVYLCASSTGAGGTDTQYFGPGTRLTVL.